A selection of T cell receptor beta chains follows, all from one sample in a study of T cell responses to AZD1222 COVID-19 vaccine. The repertoire was sequenced with immunoSEQ multiplex PCR; TCRdb's copy has only in-frame clones and lacks some. The repertoire holds about 130,000 clones, with roughly 84% as singletons. The sample was peripheral blood, taken on day 0 of AZD1222 vaccination. The receptors derive from an adult in good health. CDR3s include the opening cysteine and the closing phenylalanine or tryptophan. D genes are given only for firm matches. Only part of the rows carry a size: once, few, many, or a class if the clone is expanded.

CDR3nt: TGTGCCAGCAGTCAAGACAGGGGTGGGACTGAAGCTTTCTTT
CDR3aa: CASSQDRGGTEAFF
v_gene: TRBV2
j_gene: TRBJ1-1
abundance: -
d_gene: TRBD1

CDR3nt: TGTGCCAGCAGCGTAACAGGATTCTCTGGAAACACCATATATTTT
CDR3aa: CASSVTGFSGNTIYF
v_gene: TRBV9
j_gene: TRBJ1-3
abundance: -
d_gene: -

CDR3nt: TGCGCCAGCAACGCGGCCCGCGGGGGCCGGAATGAGCAGTTCTTC
CDR3aa: CASNAARGGRNEQFF
v_gene: TRBV5-1
j_gene: TRBJ2-1
abundance: -
d_gene: -

CDR3nt: TGCAGTGCTAGTCAGGACACAGATACGCAGTATTTT
CDR3aa: CSASQDTDTQYF
v_gene: TRBV20-1
j_gene: TRBJ2-3
abundance: once
d_gene: -

CDR3nt: TGTGCCAGCATGGGACAAGGGCACACTGAAGCTTTCTTT
CDR3aa: CASMGQGHTEAFF
v_gene: TRBV28
j_gene: TRBJ1-1
abundance: -
d_gene: -

CDR3nt: TGTGCCACCAGCAGAGACAGGGGAGGTTATGGCTACACCTTC
CDR3aa: CATSRDRGGYGYTF
v_gene: TRBV15
j_gene: TRBJ1-2
abundance: -
d_gene: -

CDR3nt: TGTGCCAGCAGTGACTTCCGGGACAGCCGTATGTACTTC
CDR3aa: CASSDFRDSRMYF
v_gene: TRBV6-4
j_gene: TRBJ2-5
abundance: -
d_gene: TRBD1

CDR3nt: TGTGCCAGCAGCCCCGTCGAGCGGGAGGTCACAGATACGCAGTATTTT
CDR3aa: CASSPVEREVTDTQYF
v_gene: TRBV3-1/TRBV3-2
j_gene: TRBJ2-3
abundance: -
d_gene: TRBD2

CDR3nt: TGCGCCAGCAGCCCGACTACAGGGAGCTCTGGAAACACCATATATTTT
CDR3aa: CASSPTTGSSGNTIYF
v_gene: TRBV5-1
j_gene: TRBJ1-3
abundance: once
d_gene: -

CDR3nt: TGTGCCAGCAGCGGCGCCGCGGACGAGCAGTACTTC
CDR3aa: CASSGAADEQYF
v_gene: TRBV9
j_gene: TRBJ2-7
abundance: -
d_gene: -

CDR3nt: TGTGCCAGCAGTTCCCGGGCCTCCTACTCCTACGAGCAGTACTTC
CDR3aa: CASSSRASYSYEQYF
v_gene: TRBV27
j_gene: TRBJ2-7
abundance: many
d_gene: -

CDR3nt: TGTGCCAGCAGCTTACACGGTGGAACCTACAATGAGCAGTTCTTC
CDR3aa: CASSLHGGTYNEQFF
v_gene: TRBV13
j_gene: TRBJ2-1
abundance: -
d_gene: -

CDR3nt: TGTGCCATCAGTGAGTCGCAGGGGCGCGGTGATAATTCACCCCTCCACTTT
CDR3aa: CAISESQGRGDNSPLHF
v_gene: TRBV10-3
j_gene: TRBJ1-6
abundance: -
d_gene: -

CDR3nt: TGTGCCAGCAGCTTGTTCGCAGAGTTGGAGGTTGAAAAACTGTTTTTT
CDR3aa: CASSLFAELEVEKLFF
v_gene: TRBV5-6
j_gene: TRBJ1-4
abundance: -
d_gene: -

CDR3nt: TGTGCCAGCAGTGACTCAGAGCGGGGGGGCAATGAGCAGTTCTTC
CDR3aa: CASSDSERGGNEQFF
v_gene: TRBV6-4
j_gene: TRBJ2-1
abundance: -
d_gene: TRBD2

CDR3nt: TGCGCCAGGTTACCTTTGCAGTTCTTC
CDR3aa: CARLPLQFF
v_gene: TRBV5-1
j_gene: TRBJ2-1
abundance: -
d_gene: -

CDR3nt: TGCGCCAGCAGCCAAGGGGGATTCGGCGGAAACACCATATATTTT
CDR3aa: CASSQGGFGGNTIYF
v_gene: TRBV4-1
j_gene: TRBJ1-3
abundance: -
d_gene: -

CDR3nt: TGTGCCAGCAGCTCCCTAGGAGACACTAGCACAGATACGCAGTATTTT
CDR3aa: CASSSLGDTSTDTQYF
v_gene: TRBV13
j_gene: TRBJ2-3
abundance: -
d_gene: -

CDR3nt: TGTGCCAGCAGTCCGGGGCGAGAGACCCAGTACTTC
CDR3aa: CASSPGRETQYF
v_gene: TRBV28
j_gene: TRBJ2-5
abundance: once
d_gene: -

CDR3nt: TGTGCCAGTAACGACAGGGACAATCAGCCCCAGCATTTT
CDR3aa: CASNDRDNQPQHF
v_gene: TRBV19
j_gene: TRBJ1-5
abundance: -
d_gene: TRBD1

CDR3nt: TGTGCCAGTAATCGATGGCTAGCGGGGGGAAGTGAGCAGTTCTTC
CDR3aa: CASNRWLAGGSEQFF
v_gene: TRBV19
j_gene: TRBJ2-1
abundance: -
d_gene: TRBD2

CDR3nt: TGTGCCAGTAGTGGCAACTGGGGTGGGAATGAAAAACTGTTTTTT
CDR3aa: CASSGNWGGNEKLFF
v_gene: TRBV19
j_gene: TRBJ1-4
abundance: -
d_gene: -

CDR3nt: TGTGCCTGCCCCACCTCGGGCAGTCGACTAAAAGACTATGGCTACACCTTC
CDR3aa: CACPTSGSRLKDYGYTF
v_gene: TRBV30
j_gene: TRBJ1-2
abundance: -
d_gene: -

CDR3nt: TGTGCCAGCAGGAGGGGGGGGCTTGCGGGCAATCAGCCCCAGCATTTT
CDR3aa: CASRRGGLAGNQPQHF
v_gene: TRBV2
j_gene: TRBJ1-5
abundance: -
d_gene: -

CDR3nt: TGTGCCAGCAGCTTAGTGGGTTGGGGGGGCTCACCCCTCCACTTT
CDR3aa: CASSLVGWGGSPLHF
v_gene: TRBV7-2
j_gene: TRBJ1-6
abundance: -
d_gene: -

CDR3nt: TGCAGCGTTGCCGGGACAGGGGGATCCTACGAGCAGTACTTC
CDR3aa: CSVAGTGGSYEQYF
v_gene: TRBV29-1
j_gene: TRBJ2-7
abundance: -
d_gene: TRBD1

CDR3nt: TGTGCCATCAGTGGCGGAGGGGCAGATCAGCCCCAGCATTTT
CDR3aa: CAISGGGADQPQHF
v_gene: TRBV10-3
j_gene: TRBJ1-5
abundance: once
d_gene: -

CDR3nt: TGTGCCATCAGTGGACGGACAGGGACCGGGGAGCTGTTTTTT
CDR3aa: CAISGRTGTGELFF
v_gene: TRBV10-3
j_gene: TRBJ2-2
abundance: -
d_gene: TRBD1

CDR3nt: TGTGCCAGTACCTCCCGCTATGGCTACACCTTC
CDR3aa: CASTSRYGYTF
v_gene: TRBV19
j_gene: TRBJ1-2
abundance: -
d_gene: -

CDR3nt: TGTGCCAGTAGTCCCCAGGGGGTAAGCACTGAAGCTTTCTTT
CDR3aa: CASSPQGVSTEAFF
v_gene: TRBV19
j_gene: TRBJ1-1
abundance: once
d_gene: TRBD1

CDR3nt: TGTGCCAGCAGCACCGCAACTCCGGGACAATTGGATTCACCCCTCCACTTT
CDR3aa: CASSTATPGQLDSPLHF
v_gene: TRBV7-9
j_gene: TRBJ1-6
abundance: -
d_gene: -

CDR3nt: TGTGCCAGCAGCTCCCCGGGACTAGCTCCAGGGGAGCTGTTTTTT
CDR3aa: CASSSPGLAPGELFF
v_gene: TRBV5-4
j_gene: TRBJ2-2
abundance: -
d_gene: TRBD2

CDR3nt: TGTGCCAGCAGTCATTTTAGGGCCGGGGAGCTGTTTTTT
CDR3aa: CASSHFRAGELFF
v_gene: TRBV7-9
j_gene: TRBJ2-2
abundance: -
d_gene: -

CDR3nt: TGTGCCAGCAGTGAAGCGCGTACAGGGATCGATCAGCCCCAGCATTTT
CDR3aa: CASSEARTGIDQPQHF
v_gene: TRBV2
j_gene: TRBJ1-5
abundance: -
d_gene: -

CDR3nt: TGTGCCAGTAGTATTCGGGGTGGAGGGGCGGAGGACACTGAAGCTTTCTTT
CDR3aa: CASSIRGGGAEDTEAFF
v_gene: TRBV19
j_gene: TRBJ1-1
abundance: -
d_gene: -

CDR3nt: TGTGCCAGCAGTTACTCTCGGCGGAAGACGCAGTATTTT
CDR3aa: CASSYSRRKTQYF
v_gene: TRBV6-5
j_gene: TRBJ2-3
abundance: once
d_gene: -

CDR3nt: TGTGCCAGCACCCTGGCGACAGGGGGCTACACCTTC
CDR3aa: CASTLATGGYTF
v_gene: TRBV12-3/TRBV12-4
j_gene: TRBJ1-2
abundance: -
d_gene: TRBD1

CDR3nt: TGTGCCACCAGCAGAAGGACAGGGGGCTGGGAGCTGTTTTTT
CDR3aa: CATSRRTGGWELFF
v_gene: TRBV15
j_gene: TRBJ2-2
abundance: -
d_gene: TRBD1

CDR3nt: TGCGCCAGCAGCTTGGCCCCAGGGGTTCTTAGCACAGATACGCAGTATTTT
CDR3aa: CASSLAPGVLSTDTQYF
v_gene: TRBV5-1
j_gene: TRBJ2-3
abundance: -
d_gene: -

CDR3nt: TGTGCCAGCTCACAGGGACAGGGTACCCCTAATGAAAAACTGTTTTTT
CDR3aa: CASSQGQGTPNEKLFF
v_gene: TRBV18
j_gene: TRBJ1-4
abundance: -
d_gene: TRBD1

CDR3nt: TGTGCCAGCAGCAGCATTGAGGCCGGGACAGGACGCTATAGCAATCAGCCCCAGCATTTT
CDR3aa: CASSSIEAGTGRYSNQPQHF
v_gene: TRBV21-1
j_gene: TRBJ1-5
abundance: -
d_gene: -

CDR3nt: TGTGCCAGCAGCCTAGCGGCCGGGGAGCTGTTTTTT
CDR3aa: CASSLAAGELFF
v_gene: TRBV11-3
j_gene: TRBJ2-2
abundance: -
d_gene: TRBD2

CDR3nt: TGCGCCAGCAGCCAAGATCATACTAGCGGAATTACCGGGGAGCTGTTTTTT
CDR3aa: CASSQDHTSGITGELFF
v_gene: TRBV4-1
j_gene: TRBJ2-2
abundance: -
d_gene: TRBD2

CDR3nt: TGTGCCAGCAGCGCGGGGAGCGGGAGAGGATACGAGCAGTACTTC
CDR3aa: CASSAGSGRGYEQYF
v_gene: TRBV9
j_gene: TRBJ2-7
abundance: few
d_gene: TRBD2

CDR3nt: TGTGCCAGCAGCTCGCACGGACGGAACACTGAAGCTTTCTTT
CDR3aa: CASSSHGRNTEAFF
v_gene: TRBV7-6
j_gene: TRBJ1-1
abundance: -
d_gene: -

CDR3nt: TGTGCCATCAGTGAGTCAGGGGGTTGGTCCTACGAGCAGTACTTC
CDR3aa: CAISESGGWSYEQYF
v_gene: TRBV10-3
j_gene: TRBJ2-7
abundance: -
d_gene: -

CDR3nt: TGCGCCAGCAGCTCCACACCGAACACCGGGGAGCTGTTTTTT
CDR3aa: CASSSTPNTGELFF
v_gene: TRBV5-1
j_gene: TRBJ2-2
abundance: -
d_gene: -

CDR3nt: TGCGCCAGCAGCCCCAAGACAGGAGCTGGGCTCTCCTACGAGCAGTACTTC
CDR3aa: CASSPKTGAGLSYEQYF
v_gene: TRBV5-1
j_gene: TRBJ2-7
abundance: -
d_gene: -

CDR3nt: TGTGCCAGCTCACCACAACAGGGGGTTAGTGCTTCACCCCTCCACTTT
CDR3aa: CASSPQQGVSASPLHF
v_gene: TRBV18
j_gene: TRBJ1-6
abundance: -
d_gene: TRBD1

CDR3nt: TGTGCCAGTAGCTTTGAAGGTAAAGGGGGCCCTAATTCACCCCTCCACTTT
CDR3aa: CASSFEGKGGPNSPLHF
v_gene: TRBV19
j_gene: TRBJ1-6
abundance: -
d_gene: TRBD1

CDR3nt: TGTGCCAGCAGCTTAGAAAGACAGGCCGGGACCCAGTACTTC
CDR3aa: CASSLERQAGTQYF
v_gene: TRBV7-7
j_gene: TRBJ2-5
abundance: -
d_gene: -

CDR3nt: TGTGCCAGCAGAACAGCAGTTAACTATGGCTACACCTTC
CDR3aa: CASRTAVNYGYTF
v_gene: TRBV6-5
j_gene: TRBJ1-2
abundance: once
d_gene: -